Listed below are T cell receptor beta chains from one sample, sequenced in a study of cytomegalovirus exposure and HLA in healthy donors. Clones were sequenced by immunoSEQ multiplex PCR, and TCRdb holds only the in-frame ones, with some missing. The profile shows about 100,000 clones, about 70% of them singletons. Sequenced sample: PBMCs. These receptors were collected from a middle-aged man in good health and CMV-seropositive. CDR3s leave out the opening cysteine and the closing phenylalanine or tryptophan.

TRBV10-3 AISESAVSSYEQY
TRBV7-8 ASSETVGNTIY
TRBV5-1 ASKTGLVLDTEAF
TRBV4-1 ASSQYFSLSSPGANGLT
TRBV27 ASSNTGGYEQY
TRBV5-1 ASSLVGTSDSYNEQF
TRBV29-1 SVGTGAVYGYT
TRBV14 ASSHRAGDLNEQY
TRBV5-1 ASSLDSSYNEQF
TRBV7-2 ASSFTSWQGAYEQY
TRBV5-1 ASSLKGGGADTQY
TRBV5-1 ASSFSGTGEQY
TRBV18 ASSPQRDPGDTQY
TRBV19 ASSSRQSLYYGYT
TRBV5-1 ASSPGTGSYNEQF
TRBV7-2 ASSPGGRQETQY
TRBV6-5 ASSYSGGNYEQY
TRBV11-3 ASSLWYYSY